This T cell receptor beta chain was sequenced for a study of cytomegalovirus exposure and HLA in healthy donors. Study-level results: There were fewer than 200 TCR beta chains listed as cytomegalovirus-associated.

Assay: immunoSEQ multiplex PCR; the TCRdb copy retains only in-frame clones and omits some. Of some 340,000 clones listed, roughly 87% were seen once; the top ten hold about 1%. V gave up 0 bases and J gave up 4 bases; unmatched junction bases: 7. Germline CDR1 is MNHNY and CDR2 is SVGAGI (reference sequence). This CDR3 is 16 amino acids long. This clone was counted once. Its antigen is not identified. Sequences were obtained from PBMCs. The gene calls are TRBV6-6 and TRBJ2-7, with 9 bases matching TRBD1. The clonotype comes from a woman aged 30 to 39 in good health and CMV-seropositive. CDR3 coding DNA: TGTGCCAGCAGTTACTCGAACAGGGGGCGAAGGTACGAGCAGTACTTC. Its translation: CASSYSNRGRRYEQYF.